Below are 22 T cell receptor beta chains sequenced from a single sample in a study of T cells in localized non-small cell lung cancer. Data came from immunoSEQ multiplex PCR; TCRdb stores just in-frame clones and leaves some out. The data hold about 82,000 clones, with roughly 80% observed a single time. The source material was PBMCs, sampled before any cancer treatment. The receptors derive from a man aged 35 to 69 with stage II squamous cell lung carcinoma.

DNA for the CDR3: TGTGCCACCAGCAGAGACCGGGACAGGGGCCACGAGCAGTACTTC. Protein sequence: CATSRDRDRGHEQYF. This chain connects TRBV15 to TRBJ2-7; 10 positions match TRBD1. The ends lost 0 bases at V and 5 bases at J; junction bases unmatched: 4. Per germline, CDR1 LNHNV and CDR2 YYDKDF (reference sequence). The CDR3 totals 15 residues.

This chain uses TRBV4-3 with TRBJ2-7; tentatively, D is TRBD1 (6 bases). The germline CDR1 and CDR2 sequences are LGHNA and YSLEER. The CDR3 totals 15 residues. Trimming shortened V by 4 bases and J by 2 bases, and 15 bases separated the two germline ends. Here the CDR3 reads CASSPSGRGTYEQYF. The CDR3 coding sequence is TGCGCCAGCAGCCCTTCCGGCAGGGGAACCTACGAGCAGTACTTC.

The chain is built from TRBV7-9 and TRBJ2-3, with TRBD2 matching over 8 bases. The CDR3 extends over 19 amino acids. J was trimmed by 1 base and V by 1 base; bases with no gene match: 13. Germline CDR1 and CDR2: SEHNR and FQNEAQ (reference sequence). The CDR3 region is CASSLVPPSRREGTDTQYF. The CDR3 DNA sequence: TGTGCCAGCAGCTTAGTCCCCCCGTCCCGGCGGGAGGGCACAGATACGCAGTATTTT.

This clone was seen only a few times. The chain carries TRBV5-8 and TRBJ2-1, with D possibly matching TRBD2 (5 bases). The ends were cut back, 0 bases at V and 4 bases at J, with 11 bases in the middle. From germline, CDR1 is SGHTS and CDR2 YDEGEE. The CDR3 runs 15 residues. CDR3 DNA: TGTGCCAGCAGCTTGGACGGGGATAGTTACAATGAGCAGTTCTTC. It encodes CASSLDGDSYNEQFF.

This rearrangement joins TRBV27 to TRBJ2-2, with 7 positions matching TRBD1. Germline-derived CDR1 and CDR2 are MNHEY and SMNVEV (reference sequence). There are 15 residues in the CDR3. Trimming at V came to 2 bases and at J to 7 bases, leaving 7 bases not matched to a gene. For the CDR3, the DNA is TGTGCCAGCAGTTTAAGGGGGCAAATTGGCGGGGAGCTGTTTTTT. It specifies CASSLRGQIGGELFF.

CDR3 nucleotide sequence: TGTGCCAGCGGCAACAGGGAAACCACCGGGGAGCTGTTTTTT. This translates into CASGNRETTGELFF. The chain has TRBV15 and TRBJ2-2; perhaps TRBD1 as D (6 bases). In germline, CDR1 is LNHNV, CDR2 YYDKDF (reference sequence). The CDR3 has 14 residues. V lost 10 bases, J lost 4 bases, and 16 bases lay in between.

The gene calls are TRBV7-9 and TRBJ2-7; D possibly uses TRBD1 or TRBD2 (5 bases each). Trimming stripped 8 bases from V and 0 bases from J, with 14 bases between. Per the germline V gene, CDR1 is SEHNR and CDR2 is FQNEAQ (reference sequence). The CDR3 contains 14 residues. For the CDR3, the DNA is TGTGCCAGCCGAGGGTGGGGGAGCTCCTACGAGCAGTACTTC. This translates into CASRGWGSSYEQYF.

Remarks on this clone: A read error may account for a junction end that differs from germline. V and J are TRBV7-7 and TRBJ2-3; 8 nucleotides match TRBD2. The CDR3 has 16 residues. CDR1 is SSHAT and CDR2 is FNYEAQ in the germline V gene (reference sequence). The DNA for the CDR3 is TGTGCTAGCAGCCCCTTGAGCGGGAGAGCGCCAGATACGCAGTATTTT. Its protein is CASSPLSGRAPDTQYF.

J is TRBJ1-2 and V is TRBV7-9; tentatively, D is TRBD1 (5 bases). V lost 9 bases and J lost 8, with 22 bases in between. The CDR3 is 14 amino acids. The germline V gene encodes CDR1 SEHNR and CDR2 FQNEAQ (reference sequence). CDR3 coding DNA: TGTGCCAGTGCACCAGGGTCAGCCCTCGACGGCTACACCTTC. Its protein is CASAPGSALDGYTF.

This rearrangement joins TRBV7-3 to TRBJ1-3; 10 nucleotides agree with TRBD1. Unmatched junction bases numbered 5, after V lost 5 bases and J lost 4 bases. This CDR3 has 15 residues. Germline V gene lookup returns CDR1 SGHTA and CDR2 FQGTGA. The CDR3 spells CASSKTGGRGNTIYF. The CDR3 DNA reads TGTGCCAGCAGCAAGACAGGGGGCAGGGGAAACACCATATATTTT.

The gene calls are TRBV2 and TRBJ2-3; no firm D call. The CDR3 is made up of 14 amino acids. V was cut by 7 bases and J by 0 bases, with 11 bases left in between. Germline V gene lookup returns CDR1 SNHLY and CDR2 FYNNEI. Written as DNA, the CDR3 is TGTGCCAGCAAAGCAAGGCTAAGCACAGATACGCAGTATTTT. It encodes CASKARLSTDTQYF.

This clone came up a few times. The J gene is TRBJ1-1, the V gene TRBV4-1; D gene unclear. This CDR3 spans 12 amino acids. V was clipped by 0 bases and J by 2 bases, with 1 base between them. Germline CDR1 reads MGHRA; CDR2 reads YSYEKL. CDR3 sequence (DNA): TGCGCCAGCAGCCAAGAAAACACTGAAGCTTTCTTT. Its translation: CASSQENTEAFF.

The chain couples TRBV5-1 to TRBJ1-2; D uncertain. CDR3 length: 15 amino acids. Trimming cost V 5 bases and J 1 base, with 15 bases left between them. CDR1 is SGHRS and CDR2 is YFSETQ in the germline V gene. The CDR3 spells CASRNPLTVNYGYTF. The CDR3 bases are TGCGCCAGCAGAAACCCCTTGACGGTTAACTATGGCTACACCTTC.

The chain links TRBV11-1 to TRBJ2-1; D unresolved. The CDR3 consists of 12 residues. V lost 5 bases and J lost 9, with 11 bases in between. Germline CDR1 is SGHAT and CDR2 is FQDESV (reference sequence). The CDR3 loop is CASSPGLGEQFF. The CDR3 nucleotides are TGTGCCAGCAGCCCCGGGCTTGGTGAGCAGTTCTTC.

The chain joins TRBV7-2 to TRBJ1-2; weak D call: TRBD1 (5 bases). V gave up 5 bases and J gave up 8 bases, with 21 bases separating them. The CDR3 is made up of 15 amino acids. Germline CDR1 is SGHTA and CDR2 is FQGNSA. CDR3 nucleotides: TGTGCCAGCAGCAAGTTCCGGGCCCCCCGGGGCGGCTACACCTTC. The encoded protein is CASSKFRAPRGGYTF. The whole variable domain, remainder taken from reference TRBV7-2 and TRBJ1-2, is GAGVSQSPSNKVTEKGKDVELRCDPISGHTALYWYRQSLGQGLEFLIYFQGNSAPDKSGLPSDRFSAERTGGSVSTLTIQRTQQEDSAVYLCASSKFRAPRGGYTFGSGTRLTVV.

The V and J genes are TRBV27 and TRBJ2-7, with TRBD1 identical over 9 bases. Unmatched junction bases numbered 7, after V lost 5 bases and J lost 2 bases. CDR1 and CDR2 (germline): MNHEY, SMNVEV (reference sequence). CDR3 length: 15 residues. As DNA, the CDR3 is TGTGCCAGCAGTCTAAAGGGACAGGGCACCTACGAGCAGTACTTC. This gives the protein CASSLKGQGTYEQYF.

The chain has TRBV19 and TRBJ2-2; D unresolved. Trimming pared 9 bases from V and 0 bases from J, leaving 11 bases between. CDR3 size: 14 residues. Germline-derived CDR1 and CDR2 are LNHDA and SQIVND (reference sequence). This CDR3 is CASPGPSNTGELFF. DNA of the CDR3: TGTGCCAGCCCCGGCCCTTCGAACACCGGGGAGCTGTTTTTT. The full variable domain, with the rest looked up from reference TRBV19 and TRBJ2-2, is DGGITQSPKYLFRKEGQNVTLSCEQNLNHDAMYWYRQDPGQGLRLIYYSQIVNDFQKGDIAEGYSVSREKKESFPLTVTSAQKNPTAFYLCASPGPSNTGELFFGEGSRLTVL.

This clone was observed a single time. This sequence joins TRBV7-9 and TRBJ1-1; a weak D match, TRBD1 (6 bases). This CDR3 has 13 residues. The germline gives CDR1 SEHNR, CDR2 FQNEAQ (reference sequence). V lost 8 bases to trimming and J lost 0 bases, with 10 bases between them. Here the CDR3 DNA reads TGTGCCAGCGGACAGTTGATGAACACTGAAGCTTTCTTT. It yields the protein CASGQLMNTEAFF.

The CDR3 here is CAISDLGAGEQFF. In DNA form, the CDR3 reads TGTGCCATCAGTGACCTCGGCGCGGGGGAGCAGTTCTTC. The chain couples TRBV10-3 to TRBJ2-1; tentative D call: TRBD2 (6 bases). The CDR3 is 13 amino acids. Germline lookup yields CDR1 ENHRY and CDR2 SYGVKD. Trimming shortened V by 3 bases and J by 10 bases, and 13 bases separated the two germline ends.

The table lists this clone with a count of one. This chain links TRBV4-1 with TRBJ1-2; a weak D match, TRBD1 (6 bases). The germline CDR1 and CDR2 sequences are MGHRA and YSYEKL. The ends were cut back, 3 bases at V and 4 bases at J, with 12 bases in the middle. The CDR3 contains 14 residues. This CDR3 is CASSHQGRVYGYTF. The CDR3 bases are TGCGCCAGCAGCCACCAGGGGAGGGTCTATGGCTACACCTTC.

CDR3 sequence (DNA): TGTGCCAGCAGTTCCCCCTCGACGGAGAACACTGAAGCTTTCTTT. Translation: CASSSPSTENTEAFF. The genes are TRBV28 and TRBJ1-1; D gene unclear. V shed 4 bases and J shed 1 base, with 13 bases lying between them. The CDR3 spans 15 residues. The V gene's germline CDR1 is MDHEN and CDR2 SYDVKM.

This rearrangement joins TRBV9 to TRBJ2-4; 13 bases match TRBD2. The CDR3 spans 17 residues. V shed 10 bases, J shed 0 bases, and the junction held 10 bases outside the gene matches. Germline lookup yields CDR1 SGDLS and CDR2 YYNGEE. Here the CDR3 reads CAPNGLAGALAKNIQYF. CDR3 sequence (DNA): TGTGCCCCCAACGGACTAGCGGGGGCCCTAGCCAAAAACATTCAGTACTTC.